These 30 T cell receptor beta chains originate from one sample sequenced in a study of blood T cell repertoires in COVID-19. The assay was immunoSEQ multiplex PCR, and TCRdb's table has in-frame clones only and misses some. The repertoire holds 50,000 to 55,000 clones, with approximately 85% as singletons. Sequenced: peripheral blood. The receptors shown here come from a man aged 60 to 69 with acute or convalescent COVID-19.

The chain couples TRBV9 to TRBJ2-5, with TRBD2 matching 8 bases. The germline V gene encodes CDR1 SGDLS and CDR2 YYNGEE. The CDR3 is made up of 16 amino acids. J was trimmed by 5 bases and V by 4 bases; bases with no gene match: 13. CDR3 bases: TGTGCCAGCAGCCGCATAGCGGGGAAGGGCCGGGAGACCCAGTACTTC. It translates to CASSRIAGKGRETQYF. Variable domain in full (rest from reference TRBV9 and TRBJ2-5): DSGVTQTPKHLITATGQRVTLRCSPRSGDLSVYWYQQSLDQGLQFLIQYYNGEERAKGNILERFSAQQFPDLHSELNLSSLELGDSALYFCASSRIAGKGRETQYFGPGTRLLVL.

The genes are TRBV20-1 and TRBJ2-7; no clear D gene. The CDR3 has 11 amino acids. Germline V gene sequence: CDR1 DFQATT, CDR2 SNEGSKA (reference sequence). V was clipped by 6 bases and J by 9 bases, with 15 bases between them. CDR3 nucleotides: TGCAGTGCCCACGGTACCACGATGCAGTACTTC. It translates to CSAHGTTMQYF.

The V call is TRBV9, the J call TRBJ2-7; maybe TRBD2 (6 bases). Germline V gene lookup returns CDR1 SGDLS and CDR2 YYNGEE. The length of the CDR3 is 15 residues. The germline V and J ends were trimmed by 4 bases and 2 bases, with 16 bases remaining between them. The CDR3: CASSPAGSVTYEQYF. The CDR3 DNA sequence: TGTGCCAGCAGCCCGGCGGGGTCCGTAACCTACGAGCAGTACTTC. The full variable domain, in which reference TRBV9 and TRBJ2-7 provide the parts outside the CDR3, is DSGVTQTPKHLITATGQRVTLRCSPRSGDLSVYWYQQSLDQGLQFLIQYYNGEERAKGNILERFSAQQFPDLHSELNLSSLELGDSALYFCASSPAGSVTYEQYFGPGTRLTVT.

The V gene is TRBV9, the J gene TRBJ2-1; D is possibly TRBD2 (6 bases). Trimming shortened V by 0 bases and J by 0 bases, and 13 bases separated the two germline ends. The CDR3 sequence is 17 residues long. In germline, CDR1 is SGDLS, CDR2 YYNGEE. The DNA of the CDR3 is TGTGCCAGCAGCGTAGCGGGAGCGCCTAGCTCCTACAATGAGCAGTTCTTC. This encodes CASSVAGAPSSYNEQFF. The whole variable domain, remainder taken from reference TRBV9 and TRBJ2-1, is DSGVTQTPKHLITATGQRVTLRCSPRSGDLSVYWYQQSLDQGLQFLIQYYNGEERAKGNILERFSAQQFPDLHSELNLSSLELGDSALYFCASSVAGAPSSYNEQFFGPGTRLTVL.

The rearrangement uses TRBV30 and TRBJ2-2; TRBD1 matches 7 bases. The CDR3 totals 16 residues. The V and J ends lost 2 bases and 3 bases, in that order; junction bases with no gene match: 9. Germline lookup yields CDR1 GTSNPN and CDR2 SVGIG (reference sequence). CDR3 residues: CAWSYPGTAYTGELFF. CDR3 nucleotides: TGTGCCTGGAGTTATCCCGGGACAGCCTACACCGGGGAGCTGTTTTTT.

V and J are TRBV5-1 and TRBJ2-1; the match to TRBD2 covers 14 bases. V shed 4 bases, J shed 10 bases, and the junction held 7 bases outside the gene matches. CDR1 is SGHRS, CDR2 YFSETQ, per germline. The CDR3 spans 15 residues. For the CDR3, the DNA is TGCGCCAGCAGCCCCGGACTAGCGGGAGGCTTCGAGCAGTTCTTC. Its translation: CASSPGLAGGFEQFF.

The chain combines TRBV27 with TRBJ1-2; weak D call: TRBD1 (6 bases). This CDR3 contains 13 residues. V was clipped by 5 bases and J by 8 bases, with 15 bases between them. The germline V gene encodes CDR1 MNHEY and CDR2 SMNVEV (reference sequence). Here the CDR3 DNA reads TGTGCCAGCAGTCCTCCACAGGGTAGGGGCTACACCTTC. Amino acids: CASSPPQGRGYTF.

The genes are TRBV28 and TRBJ2-4; D may be TRBD2 (6 bases). Trimming removed 10 bases from V and 0 bases from J, with 16 bases in between. Germline CDR1 is MDHEN and CDR2 is SYDVKM. CDR3 size: 15 residues. The DNA for the CDR3 is TGTGCCACAACGCCGCCCGGGAGAGCCAAAAACATTCAGTACTTC. Its protein product is CATTPPGRAKNIQYF. The full variable domain, in which reference TRBV28 and TRBJ2-4 provide the parts outside the CDR3, is DVKVTQSSRYLVKRTGEKVFLECVQDMDHENMFWYRQDPGLGLRLIYFSYDVKMKEKGDIPEGYSVSREKKERFSLILESASTNQTSMYLCATTPPGRAKNIQYFGAGTRLSVL.

V is TRBV5-1 and J is TRBJ1-5; 7 nucleotides agree with TRBD1. CDR1 SGHRS and CDR2 YFSETQ come from the germline V gene. The junction had 5 bases not matched to a gene; V was cut back by 3 bases and J by 2 bases. CDR3 length: 15 residues. The CDR3 reads CASSSQGGGNQPQHF. The CDR3 bases are TGCGCCAGCAGCTCCCAGGGGGGTGGCAATCAGCCCCAGCATTTT. Filled out from reference TRBV5-1 and TRBJ1-5, the complete variable domain reads KAGVTQTPRYLIKTRGQQVTLSCSPISGHRSVSWYQQTPGQGLQFLFEYFSETQRNKGNFPGRFSGRQFSNSRSEMNVSTLELGDSALYLCASSSQGGGNQPQHFGDGTRLSIL.

The J gene is TRBJ2-7, the V gene TRBV5-4; 9 bases agree with TRBD1. In germline, CDR1 is SGHNT, CDR2 YYREEE (reference sequence). The CDR3 contains 14 residues. V trimming: 3 bases; J trimming: 2 bases; junction bases outside the gene matches: 3. CDR3 sequence (DNA): TGTGCCAGCAGCTCCCGACAGGGGGCCTACGAGCAGTACTTC. This gives the protein CASSSRQGAYEQYF.

The chain employs TRBV19 and TRBJ2-1; the D gene is possibly TRBD1 (6 bases). Germline CDR1 LNHDA, CDR2 SQIVND (reference sequence). Trimming removed 3 bases from V and 7 bases from J, with 16 bases in between. The CDR3 totals 15 residues. This CDR3 reads CASSIRQGLYNEQFF. The CDR3 coding sequence is TGTGCCAGTAGTATCAGGCAGGGGCTCTATAATGAGCAGTTCTTC.

This clone was seen a handful of times. The gene calls are TRBV5-6 and TRBJ2-2; D possibly corresponds to TRBD1 (6 bases). Trimming removed 4 bases from V and 0 bases from J, with 13 bases in between. CDR3 length: 16 residues. In germline, CDR1 is SGHDT, CDR2 YYEEEE. CDR3 in DNA: TGTGCCAGCAGCCCAGGGGCGGACGCGAACACCGGGGAGCTGTTTTTT. Its protein is CASSPGADANTGELFF.

This clone came up once. The V and J genes are TRBV6-2 or TRBV6-3 and TRBJ2-6, with a weak D call TRBD2 (6 bases). The V end was cut by 1 base, the J end by 2 bases, with 6 bases between. This CDR3 has 15 residues. The V gene's germline CDR1 is MNHEY and CDR2 SVGEGT. The CDR3 nucleotides read TGTGCCAGCAGTTACTGGGGGGCTGGGGCCAACGTCCTGACTTTC. Its translation is CASSYWGAGANVLTF.

The J gene is TRBJ2-1, the V gene TRBV25-1; D is undetermined. This CDR3 spans 13 amino acids. The germline V and J ends were trimmed by 1 base and 7 bases, with 8 bases remaining between them. Germline CDR1 MGHDK, CDR2 SYGVNS. The CDR3 is CASSESLKNEQFF. CDR3 coding DNA: TGTGCCAGCAGTGAATCGCTAAAGAATGAGCAGTTCTTC.

The table lists this clone with a count of one. The V call is TRBV2, the J call TRBJ2-2, with a weak D call TRBD2 (5 bases). CDR3 length equals 16 residues. The germline V and J ends were trimmed by 3 bases and 2 bases, with 13 bases remaining between them. Germline values: CDR1 SNHLY, CDR2 FYNNEI. CDR3 region: CASSDFHRGNTGELFF. The CDR3 DNA reads TGTGCCAGCAGTGACTTTCACCGGGGTAACACCGGGGAGCTGTTTTTT.

The chain has TRBV5-1 and TRBJ2-1; TRBD2 might be the D (6 bases). The CDR3 has 13 amino acids. V was shortened by 3 bases and J by 6 bases, with 10 bases between the two germline ends. Per germline, CDR1 SGHRS and CDR2 YFSETQ. The CDR3 region has the DNA TGCGCCAGCAGCTGGGGGGACTTCAATGAGCAGTTCTTC. Its translation: CASSWGDFNEQFF.

The chain has TRBV13 and TRBJ2-7, with unresolved D. V lost 0 bases, J lost 2 bases, and 8 bases lay in between. The CDR3 is 14 residues long. CDR1 and CDR2 from the germline V gene are PRHDT and FYEKMQ (reference sequence). The CDR3 here is CASSLGGNTYEQYF. CDR3 in DNA: TGTGCCAGCAGCTTAGGTGGCAACACCTACGAGCAGTACTTC.

This clone was detected only once. This rearrangement joins TRBV5-1 to TRBJ2-2; 8 nucleotides line up with TRBD1. Unmatched junction bases numbered 18, after V lost 4 bases and J lost 1 base. Germline V CDR1 and CDR2: SGHRS, YFSETQ. The CDR3 runs to 20 residues. CDR3 sequence (DNA): TGCGCCAGCAGCCTAGGGGCGACAGGGGTCCGACCCAAGAACACCGGGGAGCTGTTTTTT. Amino acids: CASSLGATGVRPKNTGELFF. Based on the CDR3 plus reference TRBV5-1 and TRBJ2-2, the full variable domain is KAGVTQTPRYLIKTRGQQVTLSCSPISGHRSVSWYQQTPGQGLQFLFEYFSETQRNKGNFPGRFSGRQFSNSRSEMNVSTLELGDSALYLCASSLGATGVRPKNTGELFFGEGSRLTVL.

The gene calls are TRBV30 and TRBJ1-1; no clear D gene. Germline V lookup: CDR1 GTSNPN, CDR2 SVGIG (reference sequence). The ends were cut back, 5 bases at V and 6 bases at J, with 13 bases in the middle. The CDR3 has 12 amino acids. The CDR3 sequence is CAWGRSSAEAFF. CDR3 coding DNA: TGTGCCTGGGGCCGAAGTAGCGCTGAAGCTTTCTTT. Complete variable domain (other parts from reference TRBV30 and TRBJ1-1): SQTIHQWPATLVQPVGSPLSLECTVEGTSNPNLYWYRQAAGRGLQLLFYSVGIGQISSEVPQNLSASRPQDRQFILSSKKLLLSDSGFYLCAWGRSSAEAFFGQGTRLTVV.

The chain carries TRBV5-1 and TRBJ2-5, with 9 bases that match TRBD1. The V and J ends lost 4 bases and 5 bases, in that order; junction bases with no gene match: 9. The CDR3 is 15 residues long. Germline CDR1 SGHRS, CDR2 YFSETQ. CDR3 protein: CASSRLGQGSETQYF. The CDR3 DNA sequence: TGCGCCAGCAGCCGTCTGGGACAGGGAAGTGAGACCCAGTACTTC.

This sequence joins TRBV6-5 and TRBJ1-6; D is perhaps TRBD1 (5 bases). Trimming stripped 6 bases from V and 7 bases from J, with 10 bases between. This CDR3 comprises 13 residues. Per germline, CDR1 MNHEY and CDR2 SVGAGI. The DNA for the CDR3 is TGTGCCAGCAGGATGGCAGGGAATTCACCCCTCCACTTT. It translates to CASRMAGNSPLHF.

This clone was seen once. This chain links TRBV5-1 with TRBJ2-1; 8 nucleotides line up with TRBD2. Germline assignment: CDR1 SGHRS and CDR2 YFSETQ. J gave up 4 bases and V 1 base, and 4 bases lay outside the gene matches. The CDR3 has 15 residues. Here the CDR3 DNA reads TGCGCCAGCAGCTTGAGTACTAGCGGTTACAATGAGCAGTTCTTC. This sequence encodes CASSLSTSGYNEQFF.

The chain uses TRBV5-1 and TRBJ2-2; D possibly corresponds to TRBD1 (5 bases). The CDR3 is 15 residues long. Germline V CDR1 and CDR2: SGHRS, YFSETQ. V lost 0 bases, J lost 1 base, and 7 bases lay in between. The CDR3 loop reads CASSLGTMNTGELFF. The CDR3 region has the DNA TGCGCCAGCAGCTTGGGGACAATGAACACCGGGGAGCTGTTTTTT.

The V and J genes are TRBV27 and TRBJ2-3; TRBD2 matches 11 bases. With V trimmed by 6 bases and J by 2 bases, 4 bases remained unmatched. The CDR3 contains 15 residues. In germline, CDR1 is MNHEY, CDR2 SMNVEV (reference sequence). Here the CDR3 DNA reads TGTGCCAGCAGCATACTAGCGGGAGCCACAGATACGCAGTATTTT. This encodes CASSILAGATDTQYF.

This chain's CDR3 is CASTRRWGGEKLFF. The CDR3 nucleotides are TGTGCCAGCACCAGAAGATGGGGAGGGGAAAAACTGTTTTTT. The gene calls are TRBV28 and TRBJ1-4, with D uncertain. V dropped 7 bases and J dropped 8 bases, with 17 bases sitting between them. CDR1 MDHEN and CDR2 SYDVKM come from the germline V gene. The CDR3 is made up of 14 amino acids.

The chain recombines TRBV5-4 with TRBJ2-7; 9 bases agree with TRBD2. This CDR3 contains 15 residues. Germline values: CDR1 SGHNT, CDR2 YYREEE (reference sequence). V was pared by 4 bases and J by 2 bases, with 7 bases of the junction left unmatched. The CDR3 nucleotides read TGTGCCAGCAGCGCATCTAGCGGGATAGCCTACGAGCAGTACTTC. The encoded protein is CASSASSGIAYEQYF.

The gene calls are TRBV21-1 and TRBJ2-5; the tabulated D call, TRBD1, remains unverified against the DNA. TRBV21-1 is a pseudogene. This CDR3 has 17 amino acids. The CDR3 region is CASSKGRTGIGKETQYF. CDR3 sequence (DNA): TGTGCCAGCAGCAAAGGAAGGACAGGCATCGGAAAAGAGACCCAGTACTTC.

This chain connects TRBV18 to TRBJ1-2; 8 bases agree with TRBD1. The CDR3 has 14 amino acids. The germline CDR1 and CDR2 sequences are KGHSH and LQKENI. The J segment lost 8 bases and the V segment lost 3 bases, leaving 8 bases of the junction unmatched. The CDR3 sequence is CASSPGQGGKGYTF. Written as DNA, the CDR3 is TGTGCCAGCTCACCCGGACAGGGCGGAAAAGGCTACACCTTC. The full variable domain, completed using reference TRBV18 and TRBJ1-2, is NAGVMQNPRHLVRRRGQEARLRCSPMKGHSHVYWYRQLPEEGLKFMVYLQKENIIDESGMPKERFSAEFPKEGPSILRIQQVVRGDSAAYFCASSPGQGGKGYTFGSGTRLTVV.

The chain couples TRBV6-1 to TRBJ2-1; 9 nucleotides agree with TRBD1. The CDR3 has 16 residues. CDR1 is MNHNS, CDR2 SASEGT, per germline. V shed 4 bases, J shed 4 bases, and the junction held 8 bases outside the gene matches. DNA of the CDR3: TGTGCCAGCAGTGGTAACAGGGGGCAAATGTACAATGAGCAGTTCTTC. Encoded protein: CASSGNRGQMYNEQFF.

The chain combines TRBV3-1 (or the pseudogene TRBV3-2) with TRBJ2-7; 9 bases agree with TRBD1. V was clipped by 4 bases and J by 3 bases; unmatched bases: 4. This CDR3 contains 14 residues. Germline lookup yields CDR1 LGHDT and CDR2 YNNKEL (reference sequence). For the CDR3, the DNA is TGTGCCAGCAGCCTTCCGGGACAGGGCTACGAGCAGTACTTC. This sequence encodes CASSLPGQGYEQYF.